This T cell receptor beta chain is from a study of blood T cell repertoires in COVID-19. At the level of the study: Specimens from acute and convalescent COVID-19 originated in the United States, Italy and Spain. PBMCs, B-cell-depleted T cells, or T cells were the source of the cDNA or gDNA that made up the material.

The assay was immunoSEQ multiplex PCR, and TCRdb's table has in-frame clones only and misses some. The data show about 250,000 clones, around 80% seen once. CDR1 and CDR2 from the germline V gene are GTSNPN and SVGIG (reference sequence). V was shortened by 5 bases and J by 2 bases, with 18 bases between the two germline ends. The CDR3 runs to 15 residues. The sequenced sample consisted of peripheral blood. The genes are TRBV30 and TRBJ1-2; D gene ambiguous. This receptor was taken from a woman aged 40-49 years with active or convalescent COVID-19. The CDR3 DNA follows: TGTGCCTGGGGACTACAGAGGGCTAGGAACTATGGCTACACCTTC. It yields the protein CAWGLQRARNYGYTF. The full variable domain, with the rest looked up from reference TRBV30 and TRBJ1-2, is SQTIHQWPATLVQPVGSPLSLECTVEGTSNPNLYWYRQAAGRGLQLLFYSVGIGQISSEVPQNLSASRPQDRQFILSSKKLLLSDSGFYLCAWGLQRARNYGYTFGSGTRLTVV.